A single sample gave rise to the 27 T cell receptor beta chains below, sequenced in a study of PD-1 blockade in classical Hodgkin lymphoma. No patient escaped relapse after autologous stem cell transplantation, and brentuximab vedotin exposure varied. TCRdb's copy holds only in-frame clones and misses some; the assay was immunoSEQ multiplex PCR. The sample has just over 50,000 clones, around 75% seen once. The sample here was peripheral blood mononuclear cells (PBMCs), taken before the second cycle of nivolumab. The receptors shown here come from a human donor with classical Hodgkin lymphoma.

This chain connects TRBV29-1 to TRBJ2-3; 12 bases agree with TRBD2. This CDR3 is 18 amino acids long. V was clipped by 1 base and J by 0 bases; unmatched bases: 8. Germline V gene data show CDR1 as SQVTM and CDR2 as ANQGSEA. The CDR3 spells CSVEGLYGLAGSTDTQYF. DNA for the CDR3: TGCAGCGTTGAAGGTCTGTACGGACTAGCGGGAAGCACAGATACGCAGTATTTT.

This clone was seen a handful of times. The J gene is TRBJ1-1, the V gene TRBV28; weak D call: TRBD1 (5 bases). The V gene's germline CDR1 is MDHEN and CDR2 SYDVKM. CDR3 size: 11 residues. V dropped 7 bases and J dropped 7 bases, with 10 bases sitting between them. In nucleotides, the CDR3 is TGTGCCAGCAAAGTTGGGGGTGAAGCTTTCTTT. Residues: CASKVGGEAFF.

This chain uses TRBV9 with TRBJ1-2; 12 bases are a match to TRBD1. The CDR3 sequence is 16 residues long. Per germline, CDR1 SGDLS and CDR2 YYNGEE. V trimming: 4 bases; J trimming: 5 bases; junction bases outside the gene matches: 9. CDR3 bases: TGTGCCAGCAGCCCTGGGGGGACAGGGGGCCTTTATGGCTACACCTTC. It encodes CASSPGGTGGLYGYTF.

This chain uses TRBV6-5 with TRBJ2-7, with a tentative D call TRBD2 (5 bases). From germline, CDR1 is MNHEY and CDR2 SVGAGI. The CDR3 runs to 13 residues. Trimming left V 5 bases short and J 2 bases short, with 10 bases between. CDR3 nucleotide sequence: TGTGCCAGCAGTCGAGGGAACACCTACGAGCAGTACTTC. Protein: CASSRGNTYEQYF.

V gene TRBV28 combines with J gene TRBJ2-1; D is uncertain. The CDR3 sequence is 14 residues long. Trimming took off 4 bases at V and 9 bases at J, with 16 bases between the two ends. CDR1 is MDHEN and CDR2 is SYDVKM in the germline V gene. In DNA, the CDR3 is TGTGCCAGCAGTTCAATGGCGAACTTGGGTGAGCAGTTCTTC. Amino acid sequence: CASSSMANLGEQFF.

V is TRBV7-9 and J is TRBJ2-1; D may be TRBD1 or TRBD2 (6 bases each). This CDR3 is 15 amino acids long. Germline CDR1 reads SEHNR; CDR2 reads FQNEAQ (reference sequence). The V and J ends lost 10 bases and 1 base respectively, with 17 bases between them. CDR3 in amino acids: CATEEGQGSYNEQFF. The CDR3 nucleotides read TGTGCCACCGAGGAGGGGCAGGGGTCCTACAATGAGCAGTTCTTC.

The V gene is TRBV27, the J gene TRBJ2-3, with D maybe TRBD2 (6 bases). CDR1 and CDR2 from the germline V gene are MNHEY and SMNVEV (reference sequence). This CDR3 spans 13 amino acids. V was clipped by 3 bases and J by 5 bases, with 9 bases between them. DNA for the CDR3: TGTGCCAGCAGTTTCGCGGGGTTAGATACGCAGTATTTT. Protein sequence: CASSFAGLDTQYF.

V is TRBV21-1 and J is TRBJ2-4; the DNA was not used to check the table's D call, TRBD2. TRBV21-1 counts as a pseudogene. CDR3 length: 20 residues. CDR3 amino acids: CASSKGYLDPRGAAKNIQYF. For the CDR3, the DNA is TGTGCCAGCAGCAAAGGGTATTTAGACCCCCGCGGAGCCGCCAAAAACATTCAGTACTTC.

The V call is TRBV30, the J call TRBJ2-7; D gene uncertain. This CDR3 is 15 amino acids long. The V end lost 1 base, the J end lost 2 bases, and 15 bases lay between the germline ends. Germline V gene data show CDR1 as GTSNPN and CDR2 as SVGIG (reference sequence). The CDR3 DNA reads TGTGCCTGGAGTGAACTGAAGGAACGGACCTACGAGCAGTACTTC. It translates to CAWSELKERTYEQYF.

This chain joins TRBV7-2 and TRBJ1-1; the match to TRBD1 covers 7 bases. The V and J ends lost 1 base and 6 bases, in that order; junction bases with no gene match: 5. Germline V lookup: CDR1 SGHTA, CDR2 FQGNSA. This CDR3 spans 14 amino acids. CDR3 DNA: TGTGCCAGCAGCTTAGATCCAGGGGGAGCTGAAGCTTTCTTT. This sequence encodes CASSLDPGGAEAFF.

The chain couples TRBV25-1 to TRBJ2-5; D might be TRBD1 (5 bases). The V gene lost 3 bases and the J gene lost 5 bases, with 10 bases spanning the gap. Germline V gives CDR1 MGHDK, CDR2 SYGVNS. The CDR3 runs to 13 residues. CDR3 DNA: TGTGCCAGCAGTGACAGGGAACGGGAGACCCAGTACTTC. Translation gives CASSDRERETQYF.

The chain recombines TRBV6-1 with TRBJ1-1, with a weak D call TRBD1 (5 bases). The CDR3 contains 12 residues. The germline CDR1 and CDR2 sequences are MNHNS and SASEGT. The ends were cut back, 6 bases at V and 4 bases at J, with 9 bases in the middle. CDR3 coding DNA: TGTGCCAGCAGATTCGGGGCCACTGAAGCTTTCTTT. Amino acid sequence: CASRFGATEAFF.

This clone is a singleton in its sample. The rearrangement joins TRBV6-1 to TRBJ1-5; perhaps TRBD1 as D (5 bases). V was trimmed by 4 bases and J by 0 bases, leaving 7 bases between them. The CDR3 is 14 amino acids. CDR1 and CDR2 (germline): MNHNS, SASEGT. The CDR3 protein is CASSVTDSNQPQHF. CDR3 bases: TGTGCCAGCAGTGTGACAGATAGCAATCAGCCCCAGCATTTT.

The J gene is TRBJ2-7, the V gene TRBV6-5; 13 nucleotides align to TRBD2. CDR3 length: 15 amino acids. The V segment lost 4 bases and the J segment 5 bases; nucleotides outside the gene matches: 5. CDR1 MNHEY and CDR2 SVGAGI come from the germline V gene. The CDR3 DNA sequence: TGTGCCAGCAGTTCTAGTGGGACTAGCGGGAACGAGCAGTACTTC. Protein sequence: CASSSSGTSGNEQYF.

The rearrangement links TRBV5-1 to TRBJ2-7; 9 positions match TRBD1. After removal of 3 bases from V and 6 bases from J, the junction contained 10 bases not matched to a gene. The CDR3 covers 15 residues. Per germline, CDR1 SGHRS and CDR2 YFSETQ. CDR3 in amino acids: CASSWKTGTGTEQYF. The CDR3 DNA reads TGCGCCAGCAGCTGGAAGACCGGGACAGGGACCGAGCAGTACTTC.

The CDR3 here is CASSINRANQPQHF. Written as DNA, the CDR3 is TGTGCCAGTAGTATAAACAGGGCCAACCAGCCCCAGCATTTT. The chain employs TRBV19 and TRBJ1-5; D might be TRBD1 (6 bases). From germline, CDR1 is LNHDA and CDR2 SQIVND (reference sequence). V was pared by 2 bases and J by 7 bases, with 12 bases between. The CDR3 loop spans 14 amino acids.

The chain has TRBV27 and TRBJ2-7; TRBD1 or TRBD2 may be the D gene (6 bases each). V was cut by 5 bases and J by 0 bases, with 20 bases left in between. Germline CDR1 is MNHEY and CDR2 is SMNVEV (reference sequence). The CDR3 runs 17 residues. This CDR3 reads CASSLRPSGAGSYEQYF. CDR3 nucleotides: TGTGCCAGCAGTCTGCGACCATCGGGGGCCGGCTCCTACGAGCAGTACTTC.

V and J are TRBV19 and TRBJ2-5, with TRBD1 identical over 9 bases. This CDR3 is built from 16 residues. V shed 6 bases and J 1 base; nucleotides not matched to a gene: 9. The germline CDR1 and CDR2 sequences are LNHDA and SQIVND (reference sequence). The DNA of the CDR3 is TGTGCCAGTAGGGAAACAGGGGGCCCGGGCCAAGAGACCCAGTACTTC. Protein sequence: CASRETGGPGQETQYF.

This clone was observed a few times. The gene calls are TRBV18 and TRBJ1-2; 11 bases line up with TRBD1. Losses at the gene ends were 3 bases for V and 7 bases for J; bases not matched to a gene: 4. The CDR3 is 14 amino acids. From germline, CDR1 is KGHSH and CDR2 LQKENI. The DNA for the CDR3 is TGTGCCAGCTCACCCGGACAGGGGGCGGCTGGCTACACCTTC. Its translation: CASSPGQGAAGYTF.

J is TRBJ2-4 and V is TRBV28, with D tentatively TRBD1 or TRBD2 (5 bases each). The V and J ends lost 4 bases and 0 bases respectively, with 19 bases between them. The germline CDR1 and CDR2 sequences are MDHEN and SYDVKM. The CDR3 runs to 18 residues. As DNA, the CDR3 is TGTGCCAGCAGTTCCTTTTACTGGGACCGTGAAGCCAAAAACATTCAGTACTTC. Amino acid sequence: CASSSFYWDREAKNIQYF.

This sequence joins TRBV7-9 and TRBJ1-5; no clear D. This CDR3 is 15 amino acids long. Germline loops: CDR1 SEHNR, CDR2 FQNEAQ (reference sequence). V shed 5 bases and J shed 5 bases, with 16 bases lying between them. The CDR3 region is CASSPTAAGDQPQHF. Here the CDR3 DNA reads TGTGCCAGCAGCCCCACGGCAGCTGGGGATCAGCCCCAGCATTTT. The full variable domain, its missing parts supplied by reference TRBV7-9 and TRBJ1-5, is DTGVSQNPRHKITKRGQNVTFRCDPISEHNRLYWYRQTLGQGPEFLTYFQNEAQLEKSRLLSDRFSAERPKGSFSTLEIQRTEQGDSAMYLCASSPTAAGDQPQHFGDGTRLSIL.

This clone appeared once. V and J are TRBV10-2 and TRBJ1-3; 11 bases are a match to TRBD1. The CDR3 contains 15 residues. The V segment lost 4 bases and the J segment 9 bases; nucleotides outside the gene matches: 8. Germline CDR1 is WSHSY and CDR2 is SAAADI. The CDR3 DNA reads as TGCGCCAGCAGTGCCGCGGACAGGGGGCTAGGCACCATATATTTT. Its protein product is CASSAADRGLGTIYF.

The J gene is TRBJ2-5, the V gene TRBV9, with unresolved D. The J call is in doubt because the DNA end fits TRBJ2-7 better. This CDR3 is 14 amino acids long. Germline V gene lookup returns CDR1 SGDLS and CDR2 YYNGEE. The CDR3 DNA reads TGTGCCAGCAGCTTACGACCCGCAAACTACGAGCAGTACTTC. Translation: CASSLRPANYEQYF.

This chain uses TRBV5-1 with TRBJ2-7; possible D gene TRBD2, 6 bases. The V end lost 2 bases, the J end lost 2 bases, and 17 bases lay between the germline ends. Germline CDR1 and CDR2: SGHRS and YFSETQ. The CDR3 sequence is 16 residues long. This CDR3 is CASSFYSLAATYEQYF. The CDR3 DNA sequence: TGCGCCAGCAGCTTCTATTCACTAGCAGCGACCTACGAGCAGTACTTC. The full variable domain, in which reference TRBV5-1 and TRBJ2-7 provide the parts outside the CDR3, is KAGVTQTPRYLIKTRGQQVTLSCSPISGHRSVSWYQQTPGQGLQFLFEYFSETQRNKGNFPGRFSGRQFSNSRSEMNVSTLELGDSALYLCASSFYSLAATYEQYFGPGTRLTVT.

CDR3 region: CASCLRPPYEQYF. For the CDR3, the DNA is TGTGCCAGCTGCTTGCGGCCTCCCTACGAGCAGTACTTC. This sequence joins TRBV28 and TRBJ2-7; D call uncertain. V dropped 8 bases and J dropped 2 bases, with 13 bases sitting between them. The CDR3 totals 13 residues. Looked up from germline, CDR1 is MDHEN and CDR2 is SYDVKM.

The chain couples TRBV6-5 to TRBJ2-2; 10 bases are shared with TRBD1. CDR3 length equals 14 residues. Per the germline V gene, CDR1 is MNHEY and CDR2 is SVGAGI. Trimming cost V 8 bases and J 2 bases; bases outside gene matches: 2. As DNA, the CDR3 is TGTGCCAGCGGGACAGGGGCCAACACCGGGGAGCTGTTTTTT. Residues: CASGTGANTGELFF.

The rearrangement links TRBV7-2 to TRBJ1-5; D is possibly TRBD1 (6 bases). The CDR3 spans 13 residues. V lost 3 bases to trimming and J lost 6 bases, with 9 bases between them. Germline CDR1 SGHTA, CDR2 FQGNSA. CDR3 protein: CASSFQGSQPQHF. The DNA of the CDR3 is TGTGCCAGCAGCTTCCAGGGGTCTCAGCCCCAGCATTTT.